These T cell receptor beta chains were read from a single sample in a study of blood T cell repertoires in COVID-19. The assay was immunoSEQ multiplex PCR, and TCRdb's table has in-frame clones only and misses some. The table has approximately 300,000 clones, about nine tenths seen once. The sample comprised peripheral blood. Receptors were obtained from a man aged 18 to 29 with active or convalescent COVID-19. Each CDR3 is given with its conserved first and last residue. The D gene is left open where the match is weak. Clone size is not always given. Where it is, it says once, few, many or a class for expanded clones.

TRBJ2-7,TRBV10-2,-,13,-,CASSGDSSYEQYF,TGCGCCAGCAGCGGTGATAGCTCCTACGAGCAGTACTTC
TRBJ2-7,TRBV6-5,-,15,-,CASTMEDLGAYEQYF,TGTGCCAGTACTATGGAAGATCTCGGGGCCTACGAGCAGTACTTC
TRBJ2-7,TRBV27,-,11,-,CASGENRDQYF,TGTGCCAGCGGGGAAAACAGGGACCAGTACTTC
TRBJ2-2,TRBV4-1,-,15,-,CASSPLSAVTGELFF,TGCGCCAGCAGCCCCCTCTCGGCGGTCACCGGGGAGCTGTTTTTT
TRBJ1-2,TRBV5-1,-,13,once,CASSFWGPYGYTF,TGCGCCAGCAGCTTTTGGGGCCCCTATGGCTACACCTTC
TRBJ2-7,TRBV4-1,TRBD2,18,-,CASSQPPGLRDYSYEQYF,TGCGCCAGCAGCCAACCCCCCGGGTTGAGGGACTACTCCTACGAGCAGTACTTC
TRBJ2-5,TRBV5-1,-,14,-,CASSVQGGQETQYF,TGCGCCAGCAGCGTTCAGGGGGGTCAAGAGACCCAGTACTTC
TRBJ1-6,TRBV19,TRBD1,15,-,CASTRTGGYNSPLHF,TGTGCCAGTACCCGGACAGGGGGGTATAATTCACCCCTCCACTTT
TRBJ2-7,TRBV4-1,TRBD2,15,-,CASSLSTGLAGEQYF,TGCGCCAGCAGCCTTAGTACGGGACTAGCGGGCGAGCAGTACTTC
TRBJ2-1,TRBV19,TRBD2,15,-,CASSIESGGYNEQFF,TGTGCCAGTAGTATAGAGAGCGGGGGCTACAATGAGCAGTTCTTC
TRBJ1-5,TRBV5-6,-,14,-,CASSLASRDQPQHF,TGTGCCAGCAGCTTGGCCTCCAGGGATCAGCCCCAGCATTTT
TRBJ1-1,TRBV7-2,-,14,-,CASSFPGSDTEAFF,TGTGCCAGCAGCTTTCCGGGGTCGGACACTGAAGCTTTCTTT
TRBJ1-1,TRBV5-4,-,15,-,CASTPESRANTEAFF,TGTGCCAGCACTCCGGAATCCAGGGCGAACACTGAAGCTTTCTTT
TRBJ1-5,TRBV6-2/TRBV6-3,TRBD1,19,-,CASSYPTGPRRYSNQPQHF,TGTGCCAGCAGTTACCCGACAGGGCCCCGCCGGTATAGCAATCAGCCCCAGCATTTT
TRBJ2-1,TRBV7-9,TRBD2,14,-,CAISIGGAYNEQFF,TGTGCCATCTCCATCGGGGGGGCGTACAATGAGCAGTTCTTC
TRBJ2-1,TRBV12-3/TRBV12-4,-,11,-,CASSTLTAQFF,TGTGCCAGCAGTACTCTTACCGCGCAGTTCTTC
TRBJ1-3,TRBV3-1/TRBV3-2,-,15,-,CASSLAGTSGNTIYF,TGTGCCAGCAGTCTGGCGGGGACCTCTGGAAACACCATATATTTT
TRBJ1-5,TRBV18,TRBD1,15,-,CASSPGQGRDQPQHF,TGTGCCAGCTCACCCGGACAGGGCAGGGATCAGCCCCAGCATTTT
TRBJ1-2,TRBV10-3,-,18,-,CAISDQYRGGLTRGGYTF,TGTGCCATCAGTGACCAATACCGTGGGGGCCTTACCCGGGGTGGCTACACCTTC
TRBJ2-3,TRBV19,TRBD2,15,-,CASSIWGGSADTQYF,TGTGCCAGTAGTATTTGGGGGGGTTCTGCAGATACGCAGTATTTT
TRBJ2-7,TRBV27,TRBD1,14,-,CASRRTGGVYEQYF,TGTGCCAGCAGGCGGACAGGGGGAGTGTACGAGCAGTACTTC
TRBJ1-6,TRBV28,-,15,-,CASSTRTGGRSPLHF,TGTGCCAGCAGTACTCGGACGGGTGGGAGGTCACCCCTCCACTTT
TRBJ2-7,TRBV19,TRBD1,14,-,CASRLDRGTYEQYF,TGTGCCAGTAGACTCGACAGGGGGACCTACGAGCAGTACTTC